The 29 T cell receptor beta chains below all came from one sample that was sequenced in a study of shared clonotypes between healthy human individuals (dated by TCRdb to about 2020). Receptor libraries were prepared by the immunoSEQ multiplex PCR assay. The immuneACCESS repertoire file appears here via TCRdb, limited to in-frame rearrangements. These files lack a portion of the clones; in checked studies, under half of the deficit traces to unresolved V genes, and the cause of the others is not known. The sample yields roughly 2.1 million clones; roughly 91% were counted once. The ten largest account for roughly 1.7% of the sample. CD8 naive samples were CD45RO-negative cells positively selected for CCR7, giving a CD45RA+CCR7+ population that excluded TemRA cells. The sample taken for sequencing was naive CD8+ T cells from PBMCs. Interpreted using the paper, the cell subset or site label stands for: CD45RA+CCR7+. The source is a man between 18 and 29 years old in good health. Some clones in this sample may be carry-over from other donors' samples.

The genes are TRBV28 and TRBJ1-2; 7 bases agree with TRBD1. CDR1 and CDR2 (germline): MDHEN, SYDVKM. V was pared by 5 bases and J by 4 bases, with 7 bases of the junction left unmatched. The CDR3 contains 14 residues. The CDR3 is CASSGQTGFYGYTF. In DNA form, the CDR3 reads TGTGCCAGCAGTGGTCAGACAGGGTTCTATGGCTACACCTTC.

The chain couples TRBV7-9 to TRBJ1-2; 7 nucleotides align to TRBD1. The germline CDR1 and CDR2 sequences are SEHNR and FQNEAQ (reference sequence). V was pared by 5 bases and J by 9 bases, with 6 bases of the junction left unmatched. This CDR3 has 12 residues. CDR3 DNA sequence: TGTGCCAGCAGCACGGGACAGAACCGCTACACCTTC. Protein product: CASSTGQNRYTF.

This chain joins TRBV28 and TRBJ2-7; D is unclear. Trimming removed 6 bases at V and 2 bases at J, with 14 bases between. The CDR3 is 14 residues long. From germline, CDR1 is MDHEN and CDR2 SYDVKM. In nucleotides, the CDR3 is TGTGCCAGCAGCGAAGAGGCAGTAGCCTACGAGCAGTACTTC. Translated: CASSEEAVAYEQYF.

In this sample, this clone turned up once. The chain carries TRBV4-3 and TRBJ1-2, with D possibly matching TRBD1 (5 bases). The germline V and J ends were trimmed by 2 bases and 4 bases, with 11 bases remaining between them. The germline gives CDR1 LGHNA, CDR2 YSLEER. CDR3 length: 14 amino acids. CDR3 nucleotides: TGCGCCAGCAGCCAACACCTCGACAGCTATGGCTACACCTTC. Protein sequence: CASSQHLDSYGYTF.

As for this clone: Distinct nucleotide sequences in the sample also encode this CDR3. V gene TRBV9 combines with J gene TRBJ1-5; D gene ambiguous. The CDR3 is 13 residues long. V lost 0 bases, J lost 1 base, and 2 bases lay in between. Germline V lookup: CDR1 SGDLS, CDR2 YYNGEE. CDR3 sequence reads: CASSVGSNQPQHF. The CDR3 nucleotides are TGTGCCAGCAGCGTAGGGAGCAATCAGCCCCAGCATTTT.

The chain is built from TRBV28 and TRBJ2-2, with D possibly TRBD1 on 6 matching bases. Germline assignment: CDR1 MDHEN and CDR2 SYDVKM. The CDR3 spans 15 residues. V lost 3 bases to trimming and J lost 8 bases, with 16 bases between them. The CDR3 loop reads CASSFLGQIPGELFF. The CDR3, as DNA: TGTGCCAGCAGTTTCCTTGGACAGATCCCTGGGGAGCTGTTTTTT.

The V gene is TRBV7-3, the J gene TRBJ2-2; 12 bases line up with TRBD1. The germline CDR1 and CDR2 sequences are SGHTA and FQGTGA. V lost 2 bases and J lost 3; bases outside the gene matches: 4. CDR3 length: 17 amino acids. The CDR3 DNA is TGTGCCAGCAGCTTAGGGACAGGGGGCGTCTACACCGGGGAGCTGTTTTTT. Residues: CASSLGTGGVYTGELFF.

The rearrangement links TRBV19 to TRBJ2-5, with 8 nucleotides matching TRBD2. Trimming took 6 bases from V and 8 from J; bases not matched to a gene: 11. The germline gives CDR1 LNHDA, CDR2 SQIVND (reference sequence). This CDR3 is built from 14 residues. CDR3: CASSIVGSGKTQYF. The CDR3 nucleotides are TGTGCCAGTAGCATCGTTGGTAGCGGGAAAACCCAGTACTTC. The full variable domain, its missing parts supplied by reference TRBV19 and TRBJ2-5, is DGGITQSPKYLFRKEGQNVTLSCEQNLNHDAMYWYRQDPGQGLRLIYYSQIVNDFQKGDIAEGYSVSREKKESFPLTVTSAQKNPTAFYLCASSIVGSGKTQYFGPGTRLLVL.

On this clone: Other DNA sequences from this sample encode an identical CDR3 as well. This rearrangement joins TRBV7-2 to TRBJ2-2, with D unclear. Germline lookup yields CDR1 SGHTA and CDR2 FQGNSA. Trimming removed 3 bases at V and 5 bases at J, with 4 bases between. The CDR3 is made up of 12 amino acids. This chain's CDR3 is CASSFGTGELFF. CDR3 DNA sequence: TGTGCCAGCAGCTTCGGGACCGGGGAGCTGTTTTTT.

The chain links TRBV7-9 to TRBJ1-2; D not resolved. CDR1 is SEHNR and CDR2 is FQNEAQ in the germline V gene (reference sequence). V was cut by 1 base and J by 4 bases, with 10 bases left in between. This CDR3 has 14 amino acids. CDR3 residues: CASSLGMQPYGYTF. The CDR3, as DNA: TGTGCCAGCAGCTTAGGAATGCAGCCCTATGGCTACACCTTC.

The genes are TRBV5-6 and TRBJ2-5; 8 nucleotides match TRBD2. CDR1 is SGHDT, CDR2 YYEEEE, per germline. V dropped 6 bases and J dropped 1; count of bases not matched to a gene: 5. The CDR3 has 14 amino acids. As DNA, the CDR3 is TGTGCCAGCACCTCGGGGGGGATCCAAGAGACCCAGTACTTC. It translates to CASTSGGIQETQYF. The full variable domain, with the rest looked up from reference TRBV5-6 and TRBJ2-5, is DAGVTQSPTHLIKTRGQQVTLRCSPKSGHDTVSWYQQALGQGPQFIFQYYEEEERQRGNFPDRFSGHQFPNYSSELNVNALLLGDSALYLCASTSGGIQETQYFGPGTRLLVL.

The genes are TRBV7-9 and TRBJ1-4; perhaps TRBD1 as D (5 bases). Germline loops: CDR1 SEHNR, CDR2 FQNEAQ (reference sequence). V gave up 6 bases and J gave up 7 bases, with 15 bases separating them. This CDR3 has 14 residues. CDR3 sequence (DNA): TGTGCCAGCAGTTCCGTGGGGAGGGGTGAAAAACTGTTTTTT. It encodes CASSSVGRGEKLFF.

This chain joins TRBV27 and TRBJ1-1; D possibly corresponds to TRBD1 (6 bases). CDR1 and CDR2 from the germline V gene are MNHEY and SMNVEV (reference sequence). V was cut by 3 bases and J by 0 bases, with 11 bases left in between. CDR3 length: 15 residues. CDR3 DNA sequence: TGTGCCAGCAGTTTTAACAGGGCATTGAACACTGAAGCTTTCTTT. Translating gives CASSFNRALNTEAFF.

In DNA, the CDR3 is TGTGCCAGCAGTTACACCGGGACAGGGAAGTACGAGCAGTACTTC. It translates to CASSYTGTGKYEQYF. The chain links TRBV6-5 to TRBJ2-7, with 9 bases that match TRBD1. J gave up 4 bases and V 2 bases, and 6 bases lay outside the gene matches. The CDR3 covers 15 residues. Germline V gene lookup returns CDR1 MNHEY and CDR2 SVGAGI.

This chain joins TRBV28 and TRBJ1-5; tentatively, D is TRBD1 (5 bases). This CDR3 region has 16 residues. Looked up from germline, CDR1 is MDHEN and CDR2 is SYDVKM. V was clipped by 5 bases and J by 0 bases, with 14 bases between them. The CDR3 sequence: CASSRTGPLSNQPQHF. The CDR3 DNA reads as TGTGCCAGCAGTCGAACAGGCCCCCTTAGCAATCAGCCCCAGCATTTT.

With respect to this clone: An end of the junction differs from the germline gene, which may be a read error. The chain couples TRBV6-5 to TRBJ2-7; D is possibly TRBD1 (5 bases). This CDR3 is built from 14 residues. Germline V gives CDR1 MNHEY, CDR2 SVGAGI. CDR3 loop: CAISERQKPYEQYF. The CDR3 nucleotides read TGTGCCATCAGTGAGAGACAGAAGCCCTACGAGCAGTACTTC.

The rearrangement links TRBV2 to TRBJ2-5, with TRBD1 identical over 11 bases. The germline V gene has CDR1 SNHLY and CDR2 FYNNEI. The CDR3 has 15 amino acids. J gave up 5 bases and V 5 bases, and 7 bases lay outside the gene matches. The CDR3: CASSTRTGGFETQYF. CDR3 coding DNA: TGTGCCAGCAGTACCAGGACAGGGGGCTTCGAGACCCAGTACTTC.

The rearrangement links TRBV5-6 to TRBJ1-1; 8 nucleotides agree with TRBD1. The CDR3 length is 15 residues. The V and J ends lost 3 bases and 7 bases, in that order; junction bases with no gene match: 11. The germline V gene has CDR1 SGHDT and CDR2 YYEEEE. CDR3 nucleotides: TGTGCCAGCAGCTATACCGGACAGGGAATCGGTGAAGCTTTCTTT. This encodes CASSYTGQGIGEAFF.

This chain connects TRBV4-2 to TRBJ2-7; tentative D call: TRBD2 (6 bases). The CDR3 is 12 amino acids. V shed 8 bases and J shed 4 bases, with 12 bases lying between them. Germline CDR1 reads LGHNA; CDR2 reads YNFKEQ. The CDR3 sequence: CASGRAGYEQYF. CDR3 nucleotide sequence: TGTGCCAGCGGGCGGGCGGGGTACGAGCAGTACTTC.

This clone showed up just once. V is TRBV27 and J is TRBJ2-1; 9 bases fit TRBD2. V was clipped by 5 bases and J by 0 bases; unmatched bases: 2. This CDR3 has 15 residues. In germline, CDR1 is MNHEY, CDR2 SMNVEV (reference sequence). CDR3 residues: CASSRSGSSYNEQFF. Written as DNA, the CDR3 is TGTGCCAGCAGTCGTAGCGGGAGCTCCTACAATGAGCAGTTCTTC.

Turning to this clone: Other nucleotide sequences in the sample specify the same CDR3. V and J are TRBV30 and TRBJ1-3; D uncertain. This CDR3 is built from 13 residues. Germline loops: CDR1 GTSNPN, CDR2 SVGIG (reference sequence). Trimming stripped 0 bases from V and 2 bases from J, with 5 bases between. CDR3 protein: CAWSVQAGNTIYF. The DNA for the CDR3 is TGTGCCTGGAGTGTCCAGGCTGGAAACACCATATATTTT. Full variable domain (remainder filled in from reference TRBV30 and TRBJ1-3): SQTIHQWPATLVQPVGSPLSLECTVEGTSNPNLYWYRQAAGRGLQLLFYSVGIGQISSEVPQNLSASRPQDRQFILSSKKLLLSDSGFYLCAWSVQAGNTIYFGEGSWLTVV.

This chain connects TRBV6-1 to TRBJ2-2, with D unresolved. Germline V gene sequence: CDR1 MNHNS, CDR2 SASEGT. Trimming pared 1 base from V and 6 bases from J, leaving 6 bases between. The CDR3 totals 13 residues. CDR3 amino acids: CASSEGNPGELFF. DNA for the CDR3: TGTGCCAGCAGTGAAGGGAATCCCGGGGAGCTGTTTTTT.

Concerning this clone itself: The sample carries other DNA sequences with the same CDR3. The chain employs TRBV27 and TRBJ1-1, with TRBD1 matching over 7 bases. Losses at the gene ends were 6 bases for V and 3 bases for J; bases not matched to a gene: 7. Germline CDR1 reads MNHEY; CDR2 reads SMNVEV (reference sequence). The CDR3 runs to 14 residues. In DNA, the CDR3 is TGTGCCAGCAGCGACAGGGTCGGGGACACTGAAGCTTTCTTT. It specifies CASSDRVGDTEAFF.

The rearrangement links TRBV7-3 to TRBJ2-6; D ambiguous. V was cut by 2 bases and J by 2 bases, with 16 bases left in between. CDR1 SGHTA and CDR2 FQGTGA come from the germline V gene. The CDR3 totals 18 residues. For the CDR3, the DNA is TGTGCCAGCAGCTTACGGTCCCGGATAACCCCTGGGGCCAACGTCCTGACTTTC. Its translation is CASSLRSRITPGANVLTF.

The chain links TRBV11-2 to TRBJ2-7; 9 nucleotides agree with TRBD1. Germline values: CDR1 SGHAT, CDR2 FQNNGV. Unmatched junction bases numbered 10, after V lost 4 bases and J lost 6 bases. There are 15 residues in the CDR3. CDR3 bases: TGTGCCAGCAGCTCCTACGGACAGGGGAAGGGCGAGCAGTACTTC. Its translation: CASSSYGQGKGEQYF. The full variable domain, its missing parts supplied by reference TRBV11-2 and TRBJ2-7, is EAGVAQSPRYKIIEKRQSVAFWCNPISGHATLYWYQQILGQGPKLLIQFQNNGVVDDSQLPKDRFSAERLKGVDSTLKIQPAKLEDSAVYLCASSSYGQGKGEQYFGPGTRLTVT.

The chain is built from TRBV4-1 and TRBJ2-7; D not resolved. Germline V gives CDR1 MGHRA, CDR2 YSYEKL. Deletions cut 0 bases from V and 2 bases from J, with 11 bases between. The CDR3 has 15 residues. CDR3 residues: CASSQDVRSTYEQYF. The CDR3 DNA is TGCGCCAGCAGCCAAGATGTGCGGTCAACCTACGAGCAGTACTTC.

The CDR3 DNA reads TGTGCCAGCGGGGGACCCCGGGACAGGGTGACTTCCATATATTTT. This translates into CASGGPRDRVTSIYF. The chain links TRBV6-1 to TRBJ1-3; 9 bases map to TRBD1. Germline V gives CDR1 MNHNS, CDR2 SASEGT. V gave up 8 bases and J gave up 11 bases; unmatched junction bases: 16. The CDR3 loop spans 15 amino acids.

The CDR3, as DNA: TGCGCCAGCAGGCGTCGGGAGGGCCTACAAGATACGCAGTATTTT. Residues: CASRRREGLQDTQYF. V usage is TRBV4-1 and J usage is TRBJ2-3; 8 positions match TRBD2. The CDR3 covers 15 residues. Trimming cost V 6 bases and J 5 bases; bases outside gene matches: 10. Germline V CDR1 and CDR2: MGHRA, YSYEKL.

This chain joins TRBV4-2 and TRBJ1-4, with 8 bases identical to TRBD1. The germline V gene has CDR1 LGHNA and CDR2 YNFKEQ. V lost 2 bases to trimming and J lost 7 bases; unmatched junction nucleotides: 6. There are 15 residues in the CDR3. The CDR3 loop reads CASSQLQGVVEKLFF. Written as DNA, the CDR3 is TGTGCCAGCAGCCAACTACAGGGGGTGGTTGAAAAACTGTTTTTT.